The rows below give T cell receptor beta chains drawn from one sample of a study of cytomegalovirus exposure and HLA in healthy donors. This table comes from immunoSEQ multiplex PCR, and its TCRdb copy is limited to in-frame clones, with some not included. This repertoire shows fewer than 200,000 clones, about 80% found once; its top ten account for approximately 1.3%. The sequencing input was PBMCs. The source of these receptors is a young man in good health and CMV-seronegative. Both conserved end residues are part of each CDR3. The D gene is left open where the match is weak. Only some rows state a clone size, as once, few, many or a class for expanded clones.

clone size	D gene	CDR3 length	J gene	V gene	CDR3 protein	CDR3 DNA
.	TRBD2	16	TRBJ2-1	TRBV6-5	CASSFSRRGAYNEQFF	TGTGCCAGCAGTTTCTCTCGGCGGGGGGCATACAATGAGCAGTTCTTC
.	TRBD2	17	TRBJ2-1	TRBV29-1	CSVEAGVTSGGWNEQFF	TGCAGCGTTGAAGCAGGGGTAACTAGCGGGGGTTGGAATGAGCAGTTCTTC
.	.	14	TRBJ1-3	TRBV28	CASSWTVSGNTIYF	TGTGCCAGCAGTTGGACAGTCTCTGGAAACACCATATATTTT
once	.	14	TRBJ1-4	TRBV2	CASSTGNRNEKLFF	TGTGCCAGCAGTACAGGGAATAGGAATGAAAAACTGTTTTTT
.	.	13	TRBJ1-4	TRBV19	CASSTSGGEKLFF	TGTGCCAGTAGTACTTCGGGGGGAGAAAAACTGTTTTTT
.	TRBD2	14	TRBJ2-1	TRBV5-1	CASSPRAGSGSLFF	TGCGCCAGCAGCCCCCGCGCTGGTAGCGGGAGTTTGTTCTTC
once	TRBD2	13	TRBJ2-3	TRBV7-3	CASRGGGTDTQYF	TGTGCCAGCAGGGGAGGGGGCACAGATACGCAGTATTTT
.	.	13	TRBJ2-5	TRBV2	CASLGLARETQYF	TGTGCCAGCCTAGGGCTAGCACGGGAGACCCAGTACTTC
.	TRBD1	14	TRBJ2-7	TRBV5-6	CASSRDRGSYEQYF	TGTGCCAGCAGCAGGGACAGGGGGAGTTACGAGCAGTACTTC
.	.	15	TRBJ2-7	TRBV5-1	CASSLPGSTSYEQYF	TGCGCCAGCAGCTTGCCGGGATCCACCTCCTACGAGCAGTACTTC
.	TRBD1	14	TRBJ2-3	TRBV10-1	CASSDGTATDTQYF	TGCGCCAGCAGTGACGGGACAGCTACAGATACGCAGTATTTT
.	.	14	TRBJ2-2	TRBV2	CASTATPNTGELFF	TGTGCCAGCACCGCGACACCGAACACCGGGGAGCTGTTTTTT
.	.	12	TRBJ2-5	TRBV7-2	CASSLAAGTQYF	TGTGCCAGCAGCTTAGCGGCAGGTACCCAGTACTTC
few	.	15	TRBJ2-5	TRBV2	CASSEAPRGLETQYF	TGTGCCAGCAGTGAAGCTCCCAGAGGGTTAGAGACCCAGTACTTC
.	.	14	TRBJ2-1	TRBV5-1	CASSLLGPWDEQFF	TGCGCCAGCAGCTTGTTGGGCCCGTGGGATGAGCAGTTCTTC
.	.	17	TRBJ1-5	TRBV2	CASSHLGETNSNQPQHF	TGTGCCAGCAGTCACCTAGGGGAAACTAATAGCAATCAGCCCCAGCATTTT
.	.	12	TRBJ2-5	TRBV18	CASSPPGETQYF	TGTGCCAGCTCCCCACCCGGGGAGACCCAGTACTTC
many	TRBD1	11	TRBJ1-2	TRBV7-9	CASRTGDGYTF	TGTGCCAGCAGAACAGGGGATGGCTACACCTTC
.	.	14	TRBJ1-3	TRBV10-1	CASSLGGSGNTIYF	TGCGCCAGCAGCTTAGGAGGCTCTGGAAACACCATATATTTT
.	TRBD2	13	TRBJ2-3	TRBV6-5	CASGGGNTDTQYF	TGTGCCAGCGGGGGGGGAAACACAGATACGCAGTATTTT
.	.	12	TRBJ2-5	TRBV29-1	CSVVGSGETQYF	TGCAGCGTTGTTGGCTCGGGGGAGACCCAGTACTTC
once	.	12	TRBJ2-2	TRBV5-5	CASSGDIGELFF	TGTGCCAGCAGCGGGGACATTGGGGAGCTGTTTTTT
.	TRBD2	16	TRBJ2-1	TRBV27	CASRLAGDPSYNEQFF	TGTGCCAGCAGGCTAGCGGGAGATCCATCCTACAATGAGCAGTTCTTC
.	TRBD1	15	TRBJ1-5	TRBV6-6	CASSYPDRVDQPQHF	TGTGCCAGCAGTTACCCGGACAGGGTTGATCAGCCCCAGCATTTT
.	TRBD2	17	TRBJ2-1	TRBV5-4	CASSLPASGGPGNEQFF	TGTGCCAGCAGCTTGCCCGCTAGCGGGGGGCCGGGGAATGAGCAGTTCTTC
.	TRBD1	11	TRBJ2-7	TRBV30	CACTGGREQYF	TGTGCCTGTACAGGGGGTCGCGAGCAGTACTTC
.	TRBD1	15	TRBJ2-3	TRBV5-1	CASSSNRGSSDTQYF	TGCGCCAGCAGCTCTAACAGGGGTAGCTCAGATACGCAGTATTTT
.	.	14	TRBJ2-1	TRBV5-6	CASSLARDSNEQFF	TGTGCCAGCAGCTTGGCGCGGGATTCCAATGAGCAGTTCTTC
.	TRBD1	13	TRBJ2-7	TRBV5-1	CASSWDRAYEQYF	TGCGCCAGCAGCTGGGACAGAGCCTACGAGCAGTACTTC
.	TRBD1	15	TRBJ2-2	TRBV6-1	CASTRPGGAGGELFF	TGTGCCAGCACCCGGCCAGGGGGCGCGGGCGGGGAGCTGTTTTTT
.	.	12	TRBJ1-6	TRBV6-5	CASFSYDSPLHF	TGTGCCAGCTTTTCCTATGATTCACCCCTCCACTTT
.	TRBD1	15	TRBJ1-1	TRBV12-5	CASGRDRGANTEAFF	TGTGCTAGTGGCCGCGACAGGGGGGCGAACACTGAAGCTTTCTTT
.	TRBD2	16	TRBJ2-3	TRBV2	CASSQGLAGGSDTQYF	TGTGCCAGCAGCCAGGGACTAGCGGGGGGATCAGATACGCAGTATTTT